This T cell receptor beta chain was obtained from a study of cytomegalovirus exposure and HLA in healthy donors. Trimming removed 4 bases from V and 5 bases from J, with 15 bases in between. In germline, CDR1 is SGHRS, CDR2 YFSETQ. CDR3 length equals 14 residues. In the PCR, 60 Vbeta and 13 Jbeta primers were used. Generated by immunoSEQ multiplex PCR, the TCRdb table keeps only in-frame clones and is missing some. Among some 180,000 clones listed, about 77% were seen once. This clone occurred once. What it recognizes is unknown. Findings of the study overall: Compared with the roughly 670-donor mean, an Asian-associated ancestry cluster reportedly had fewer N-insertions, according to a later analysis. A later analysis found common viral pathogens apparently linked to several of the most significant clusters. TCR beta sequences numbering under 20,000 were associated with HLA alleles at 0.05 false discovery rate in a later analysis.

The rearrangement joins TRBV5-1 to TRBJ1-2; the D is unclear. The sequenced sample was PBMCs. The TCR was taken from a woman in her twenties or thirties in good health and CMV-seropositive. The CDR3 loop is CASSLGGGVYGYTF. As DNA, the CDR3 is TGCGCCAGCAGCCTGGGTGGAGGAGTATATGGCTACACCTTC.